The 17 T cell receptor beta chains listed next were all sequenced from one sample in a study of breast tumors, draining lymph nodes, adjacent tissues. TCRdb reanalysed the multiplex PCR reads using MiXCR and keeps one entry per CDR3 protein. The table shows about 230,000 distinct CDR3 sequences, with 32% occurring only once. Breast cancer patients provided tissue from their axillary draining lymph nodes. What was sequenced was axillary lymph node tissue. These receptor sequences come from a female donor with breast cancer. Some clones in this sample may be carry-over from other donors' samples.

The genes are TRBV20-1 and TRBJ2-3, with 8 nucleotides matching TRBD2. CDR3 size: 15 residues. Germline V gene data show CDR1 as DFQATT and CDR2 as SNEGSKA (reference sequence). The V gene end was trimmed by 6 bases and the J gene end by 3 bases; junction bases not matched to a gene: 11. CDR3 sequence: CSALGGLGATDTQYF. The DNA for the CDR3 is TGCAGTGCCCTCGGGGGACTAGGGGCAACAGATACGCAGTATTTT.

This clonotype was counted ten times or more. The chain is built from TRBV11-2 and TRBJ2-3; possibly TRBD2 for D (5 bases). This CDR3 contains 16 residues. Trimming removed 1 base from V and 0 bases from J, with 11 bases in between. CDR1 is SGHAT and CDR2 is FQNNGV in the germline V gene. The CDR3 loop reads CASSLGRAESTDTQYF. CDR3 sequence (DNA): TGTGCCAGCAGCTTAGGTCGAGCGGAAAGCACAGATACGCAGTATTTT.

The V call is TRBV7-6, the J call TRBJ2-3; TRBD2 agrees at 13 bases. V lost 1 base, J lost 3 bases, and 16 bases stayed unmatched. From germline, CDR1 is SGHVS and CDR2 FNYEAQ. This CDR3 has 21 amino acids. The CDR3 region is CASSLGVFRTSGRFITDTQYF. CDR3 bases: TGTGCCAGCAGCTTAGGGGTTTTCAGGACTAGCGGGAGATTCATAACAGATACGCAGTATTTT.

The chain uses TRBV9 and TRBJ1-6, with TRBD1 matching over 7 bases. The CDR3 is 16 residues long. Germline lookup yields CDR1 SGDLS and CDR2 YYNGEE. With V trimmed by 4 bases and J by 5 bases, 9 bases remained unmatched. CDR3 region: CASSPRQGPHNSPLHF. CDR3 bases: TGTGCCAGCAGCCCAAGACAGGGTCCCCATAATTCACCCCTCCACTTT.

In its sample, this clonotype was seen many times. The chain combines TRBV6-6 with TRBJ1-2; TRBD1 aligns across 9 bases. The CDR3 has 15 residues. Germline loops: CDR1 MNHNY, CDR2 SVGAGI (reference sequence). V gave up 0 bases and J gave up 6 bases; unmatched junction bases: 5. The CDR3: CASSYSPDRGNGYTF. The DNA for the CDR3 is TGTGCCAGCAGTTACTCCCCGGACAGGGGAAATGGCTACACCTTC.

This clonotype showed up many times. The rearrangement uses TRBV7-9 and TRBJ2-2; either TRBD1 or TRBD2 may fit D (6 bases each). The CDR3 length is 13 residues. CDR1 SEHNR and CDR2 FQNEAQ come from the germline V gene (reference sequence). V was pared by 4 bases and J by 8 bases, with 11 bases between. The CDR3 sequence: CASSSRGQGELFF. The CDR3 DNA reads TGTGCCAGCAGCTCCCGGGGGCAGGGGGAGCTGTTTTTT.

This clonotype has ten or more counts. The chain is built from TRBV11-2 and TRBJ1-3; D not certain. Germline V gene data show CDR1 as SGHAT and CDR2 as FQNNGV. The V and J ends lost 5 bases and 0 bases respectively, with 14 bases between them. The CDR3 is 16 amino acids. DNA for the CDR3: TGTGCCAGCAGCGGAGACGAAGCCTACTCTGGAAACACCATATATTTT. It specifies CASSGDEAYSGNTIYF.

The genes are TRBV5-1 and TRBJ2-5, with unresolved D. The CDR3 totals 15 residues. Germline V CDR1 and CDR2: SGHRS, YFSETQ. V gave up 4 bases and J gave up 5 bases, with 18 bases separating them. The CDR3 nucleotides are TGCGCCAGCAGCAGGGCTGAGGAGACCGGGGAGACCCAGTACTTC. It is translated as CASSRAEETGETQYF.

This clonotype was observed many times. The chain is built from TRBV18 and TRBJ2-1; maybe TRBD1 (5 bases). Trimming shortened V by 3 bases and J by 3 bases, and 6 bases separated the two germline ends. Germline CDR1 KGHSH, CDR2 LQKENI. The CDR3 is 13 residues long. The CDR3 region has the DNA TGTGCCAGCTCACCCACAGGCTACAATGAGCAGTTCTTC. Its translation: CASSPTGYNEQFF.

This clonotype was seen repeatedly, ten times or more. The chain combines TRBV4-1 with TRBJ2-6; D might be TRBD2 (5 bases). The CDR3 totals 18 residues. Germline V CDR1 and CDR2: MGHRA, YSYEKL. V lost 3 bases and J 0 bases, leaving 15 bases between the germline ends. The CDR3 sequence is CASSQASGGSSGANVLTF. CDR3 nucleotide sequence: TGCGCCAGCAGCCAGGCTAGTGGTGGGAGCTCTGGGGCCAACGTCCTGACTTTC.

In this sample, this clonotype turned up many times. The CDR3 loop is CASPMGDSQETQYF. The DNA of the CDR3 is TGTGCCAGCCCTATGGGAGACAGCCAAGAGACCCAGTACTTC. This rearrangement joins TRBV2 to TRBJ2-5, with D perhaps given as TRBD1 or TRBD2 (5 bases each). Germline V gene data show CDR1 as SNHLY and CDR2 as FYNNEI. This CDR3 contains 14 residues. The ends were cut back, 8 bases at V and 1 base at J, with 14 bases in the middle.

The CDR3 protein is CASSLQALNTEAFF. As DNA, the CDR3 is TGTGCCAGCAGCTTACAGGCGTTGAACACTGAAGCTTTCTTT. The chain couples TRBV7-2 to TRBJ1-1, with D unclear. Germline CDR1 SGHTA, CDR2 FQGNSA. The CDR3 spans 14 residues. Between the trimmed V and J ends, which lost 2 bases and 0 bases, there was a span of 7 bases.

The CDR3 loop is CASRGPANSGNYGYTF. The CDR3 DNA reads TGTGCCAGTAGAGGGCCCGCGAACTCTGGAAACTATGGCTACACCTTC. The gene calls are TRBV19 and TRBJ1-2, with D unclear. The CDR3 totals 16 residues. Trimming stripped 6 bases from V and 2 bases from J, with 19 bases between. CDR1 is LNHDA and CDR2 is SQIVND in the germline V gene (reference sequence).

This clonotype was observed many times. This chain joins TRBV2 and TRBJ1-3; 9 bases line up with TRBD1. The V gene end was trimmed by 6 bases and the J gene end by 7 bases; junction bases not matched to a gene: 4. Germline values: CDR1 SNHLY, CDR2 FYNNEI. CDR3 length: 13 amino acids. The CDR3 spells CASSGQGTNTIYF. CDR3 in DNA: TGTGCCAGCAGCGGACAGGGGACGAACACCATATATTTT. The full variable domain, rest sourced from reference TRBV2 and TRBJ1-3, is EPEVTQTPSHQVTQMGQEVILRCVPISNHLYFYWYRQILGQKVEFLVSFYNNEISEKSEIFDDQFSVERPDGSNFTLKIRSTKLEDSAMYFCASSGQGTNTIYFGEGSWLTVV.

Notes on this clonotype: This could be a read error, since a much larger clone is one nucleotide away. As DNA, the CDR3 is TGTGCCAGCAGCCGGAAGACAGGCTGCGAGCAGTACTTC. It encodes CASSRKTGCEQYF. The chain uses TRBV12-3 or TRBV12-4 and TRBJ2-7, with a weak D call TRBD1 (6 bases). This CDR3 has 13 residues. V was shortened by 6 bases and J by 6 bases, with 15 bases between the two germline ends.

This clonotype was picked up many times. The chain links TRBV25-1 to TRBJ1-3; D remains ambiguous. Trimming left V 2 bases short and J 0 bases short, with 8 bases between. CDR3 length: 15 amino acids. Germline loops: CDR1 MGHDK, CDR2 SYGVNS. The CDR3 spells CASSETGSSGNTIYF. In nucleotides, the CDR3 is TGTGCCAGCAGTGAAACCGGGAGCTCTGGAAACACCATATATTTT. The full variable domain, completed using reference TRBV25-1 and TRBJ1-3, is EADIYQTPRYLVIGTGKKITLECSQTMGHDKMYWYQQDPGMELHLIHYSYGVNSTEKGDLSSESTVSRIRTEHFPLTLESARPSHTSQYLCASSETGSSGNTIYFGEGSWLTVV.

This clonotype was seen more than once but under ten times. This clone may be a read error of a much larger clone one base away. J is TRBJ1-2 and V is TRBV19; the D is unclear. V shed 5 bases and J shed 5 bases, with 18 bases lying between them. The CDR3 covers 15 residues. Germline V gene data show CDR1 as LNHDA and CDR2 as SQIVND (reference sequence). In DNA, the CDR3 is TGTGCCAGTAGTGTGAGCGGCAGGAAAGGGTATGGCTACACCTTC. Its protein product is CASSVSGRKGYGYTF.